Sequencing of this T cell receptor (beta chain) was carried out in a study of radiotherapy plus CTLA-4 blockade in lung cancer. General study points: Tumor-origin TCR clones grew in blood after radiotherapy plus ipilimumab.

Using immunoSEQ multiplex PCR, the repertoire was profiled, and TCRdb retains in-frame clones only, with some absent. The sample contains tens of thousands of clones, 70% to 90% of which appear only once. Losses at the gene ends were 4 bases for V and 8 bases for J; bases not matched to a gene: 7. Germline CDR1 SNHLY, CDR2 FYNNEI. The CDR3 contains 13 residues. As for this clone: Antigen specificity is unknown.

The material was peripheral blood, obtained from a patient treated with radiotherapy plus ipilimumab. This chain joins TRBV2 and TRBJ2-5, with 7 bases matching TRBD1. The sequence came from a human donor with non-small cell lung cancer whose response to radiotherapy plus ipilimumab could not be evaluated. CDR3 sequence reads: CASSVRRGGTQYF. CDR3 DNA sequence: TGTGCCAGCAGTGTCCGGAGAGGGGGCACCCAGTACTTC. Looking up the rest from reference TRBV2 and TRBJ2-5 gives the full variable domain: EPEVTQTPSHQVTQMGQEVILRCVPISNHLYFYWYRQILGQKVEFLVSFYNNEISEKSEIFDDQFSVERPDGSNFTLKIRSTKLEDSAMYFCASSVRRGGTQYFGPGTRLLVL.